This TCR beta chain appears in the sequencing data of a study of CD8+ T cells in alopecia areata. cDNA serving as the sequencing template came from extracted, reverse transcribed RNA. Method: immunoSEQ multiplex PCR; TCRdb's copy keeps in-frame clones and lacks some. The table includes about 160,000 clones, more than 45% detected once. PBMC-derived CD4+ and CD8+ T cells were sorted. In germline, CDR1 is SGHRS, CDR2 YFSETQ. The CDR3 spans 11 residues. V gave up 0 bases and J gave up 8 bases, with 3 bases separating them. This chain joins TRBV5-1 and TRBJ2-1, with D uncertain. The clonotype comes from a human donor with alopecia areata. Sequenced material: CD4+ T cells sorted from blood. The CDR3 sequence is CASSLEDEQFF. The CDR3 DNA sequence: TGCGCCAGCAGCTTGGAGGATGAGCAGTTCTTC.